Presented here are 18 T cell receptor beta chains from one specimen sequenced in a study of lymphopenia after photon versus proton radiotherapy. The table came from immunoSEQ multiplex PCR; TCRdb's copy has only in-frame clones and leaves some out. The table lists about 45,000 clones, roughly 85% of them singletons. The sequencing used peripheral blood, collected from a patient treated with photon-based radiotherapy. These receptors were obtained from a man aged 35 to 55 with gastric cancer.

The chain joins TRBV7-2 to TRBJ1-6; the D gene is possibly TRBD1 (5 bases). The CDR3 consists of 16 residues. CDR1 is SGHTA, CDR2 FQGNSA, per germline. With 0 bases removed from V and 6 bases from J, the gap between germline ends came to 12 bases. CDR3 DNA sequence: TGTGCCAGCAGCTTAGCCTGGCAGGGAGGTAATTCACCCCTCCACTTT. Translation: CASSLAWQGGNSPLHF. The full variable domain, completed using reference TRBV7-2 and TRBJ1-6, is GAGVSQSPSNKVTEKGKDVELRCDPISGHTALYWYRQSLGQGLEFLIYFQGNSAPDKSGLPSDRFSAERTGGSVSTLTIQRTQQEDSAVYLCASSLAWQGGNSPLHFGNGTRLTVT.

This sequence joins TRBV12-5 and TRBJ2-5, with 12 positions matching TRBD1. Germline V gene data show CDR1 as LGHNT and CDR2 as FRNRAP. The CDR3 sequence is 16 residues long. J gave up 4 bases and V 2 bases, and 5 bases lay outside the gene matches. As DNA, the CDR3 is TGTGCTAGTGGTTTGATCGGGACAGGGGGCGGAGAGACCCAGTACTTC. Residues: CASGLIGTGGGETQYF.

The CDR3 DNA is TGTGCCAGCAGCTTCCGAGGGACAGGGGGTACAGATACGCAGTATTTT. Translating it yields CASSFRGTGGTDTQYF. J is TRBJ2-3 and V is TRBV5-8; TRBD1 aligns across 11 bases. This CDR3 region has 16 residues. J lost 3 bases, V lost 2 bases, and 5 bases had no gene match. CDR1 and CDR2 from the germline V gene are SGHTS and YDEGEE.

The genes are TRBV2 and TRBJ1-6; D gene uncertain. The germline V and J ends were trimmed by 5 bases and 9 bases, with 11 bases remaining between them. Germline lookup yields CDR1 SNHLY and CDR2 FYNNEI. This CDR3 comprises 13 residues. Here the CDR3 reads CASSPGLISPLHF. The CDR3 DNA follows: TGTGCCAGCAGTCCCGGACTGATTTCACCCCTCCACTTT.

This chain connects TRBV4-1 to TRBJ1-6; TRBD1 agrees at 8 bases. This CDR3 has 14 amino acids. After removal of 4 bases from V and 10 bases from J, the junction contained 6 bases not matched to a gene. CDR1 is MGHRA, CDR2 YSYEKL, per germline. The chain's CDR3 is CASSPDRGVSPLHF. The CDR3 DNA reads TGCGCCAGCAGCCCAGACAGGGGAGTCTCACCCCTCCACTTT.

This sequence joins TRBV9 and TRBJ1-1; a weak D match, TRBD1 (6 bases). This CDR3 spans 15 amino acids. Germline values: CDR1 SGDLS, CDR2 YYNGEE. V lost 0 bases, J lost 5 bases, and 14 bases lay in between. CDR3 nucleotides: TGTGCCAGCAGCGTAGTGGCGGGGGCATCGACTGAAGCTTTCTTT. It yields the protein CASSVVAGASTEAFF. The full variable domain, in which reference TRBV9 and TRBJ1-1 provide the parts outside the CDR3, is DSGVTQTPKHLITATGQRVTLRCSPRSGDLSVYWYQQSLDQGLQFLIQYYNGEERAKGNILERFSAQQFPDLHSELNLSSLELGDSALYFCASSVVAGASTEAFFGQGTRLTVV.

The chain couples TRBV9 to TRBJ2-6, with TRBD1 matching over 7 bases. The CDR3 is made up of 15 amino acids. V lost 0 bases and J lost 14; bases outside the gene matches: 11. Germline CDR1 reads SGDLS; CDR2 reads YYNGEE. The CDR3 DNA sequence: TGTGCCAGCAGCGTAGAGGGACAGCCCCTCGAGATCCTGACTTTC. Translating gives CASSVEGQPLEILTF.

This clone was seen more than once but under ten times. The genes are TRBV7-3 and TRBJ2-4; D remains ambiguous. Trimming left V 0 bases short and J 5 bases short, with 5 bases between. The CDR3 extends over 13 amino acids. Germline values: CDR1 SGHTA, CDR2 FQGTGA. The chain's CDR3 is CASSLTIENIQYF. CDR3 DNA: TGTGCCAGCAGCTTAACGATCGAAAACATTCAGTACTTC.

The chain employs TRBV11-2 and TRBJ1-5; D is perhaps TRBD1 (5 bases). The CDR3 runs to 15 residues. Germline values: CDR1 SGHAT, CDR2 FQNNGV. V lost 0 bases, J lost 4 bases, and 10 bases lay in between. The CDR3 region is CASSLDGTNNQPQHF. CDR3 nucleotide sequence: TGTGCCAGCAGCTTAGATGGGACGAATAATCAGCCCCAGCATTTT.

The rearrangement joins TRBV5-4 to TRBJ2-3, with 8 bases aligning to TRBD2. Per the germline V gene, CDR1 is SGHNT and CDR2 is YYREEE (reference sequence). V gave up 4 bases and J gave up 8 bases; unmatched junction bases: 9. The CDR3 has 14 residues. This CDR3 reads CASSLGGARVTQYF. Written as DNA, the CDR3 is TGTGCCAGCAGCCTCGGGGGGGCTCGGGTTACGCAGTATTTT. Full variable domain (remainder filled in from reference TRBV5-4 and TRBJ2-3): ETGVTQSPTHLIKTRGQQVTLRCSSQSGHNTVSWYQQALGQGPQFIFQYYREEENGRGNFPPRFSGLQFPNYSSELNVNALELDDSALYLCASSLGGARVTQYFGPGTRLTVL.

J is TRBJ1-1 and V is TRBV7-3, with D perhaps matching TRBD1 (6 bases). This CDR3 comprises 14 residues. Germline assignment: CDR1 SGHTA and CDR2 FQGTGA. The ends were cut back, 5 bases at V and 3 bases at J, with 13 bases in the middle. The CDR3: CASSPGNRDTEAFF. CDR3 bases: TGTGCCAGCAGCCCAGGAAACAGGGACACTGAAGCTTTCTTT.

This clone was recorded once. The chain has TRBV9 and TRBJ1-1; possibly TRBD1 for D (6 bases). The CDR3 length is 15 residues. Germline V gene sequence: CDR1 SGDLS, CDR2 YYNGEE. Deletions cut 0 bases from V and 3 bases from J, with 12 bases between. This chain's CDR3 is CASSVGGSGDTEAFF. CDR3 DNA: TGTGCCAGCAGCGTAGGGGGTTCAGGGGACACTGAAGCTTTCTTT.

The V call is TRBV5-1, the J call TRBJ1-1; D not certain. The V end lost 2 bases, the J end lost 0 bases, and 8 bases lay between the germline ends. Germline values: CDR1 SGHRS, CDR2 YFSETQ. The CDR3 sequence is 14 residues long. CDR3: CASSLELMNTEAFF. As DNA, the CDR3 is TGCGCCAGCAGCTTAGAACTTATGAACACTGAAGCTTTCTTT.

In its sample, this clone was seen once. This chain joins TRBV7-6 and TRBJ2-1; the match to TRBD2 covers 9 bases. The CDR3 covers 16 residues. The V and J ends lost 1 base and 4 bases, in that order; junction bases with no gene match: 5. The germline V gene has CDR1 SGHVS and CDR2 FNYEAQ. The CDR3 nucleotides are TGTGCCAGCAGCTTAGAGGTAGCGGGGGTTTACAATGAGCAGTTCTTC. The encoded protein is CASSLEVAGVYNEQFF.

The chain recombines TRBV10-3 with TRBJ2-3, with a tentative D call TRBD2 (6 bases). CDR1 is ENHRY and CDR2 is SYGVKD in the germline V gene. CDR3 size: 12 residues. The V and J ends lost 4 bases and 10 bases respectively, with 12 bases between them. This CDR3 is CAISGDSDPQYF. CDR3 sequence (DNA): TGTGCCATCAGTGGGGACTCTGATCCGCAGTATTTT.

The chain is built from TRBV4-3 and TRBJ2-1, with TRBD1 as a possible D gene (6 bases). V dropped 1 base and J dropped 1 base, with 11 bases sitting between them. Germline CDR1 and CDR2: LGHNA and YSLEER. The CDR3 consists of 16 residues. In DNA, the CDR3 is TGCGCCAGCAGCCAAGTTGGGGGCCCTTCCTACAATGAGCAGTTCTTC. This translates into CASSQVGGPSYNEQFF.

CDR3 sequence: CASSEFVGDEKLFF. CDR3 DNA sequence: TGTGCCAGCAGTGAATTTGTGGGGGATGAAAAACTGTTTTTT. The V call is TRBV25-1, the J call TRBJ1-4; the D gene is possibly TRBD1 (5 bases). The CDR3 is made up of 14 amino acids. Trimming removed 1 base from V and 6 bases from J, with 9 bases in between. Looked up from germline, CDR1 is MGHDK and CDR2 is SYGVNS.

V is TRBV7-2 and J is TRBJ2-1; TRBD1 matches 10 bases. The CDR3 has 13 residues. V shed 4 bases, J shed 8 bases, and the junction held 2 bases outside the gene matches. Germline CDR1 and CDR2: SGHTA and FQGNSA. CDR3 sequence (DNA): TGTGCCAGCAGCTGGGACAGGGGCGATGAGCAGTTCTTC. Translating it yields CASSWDRGDEQFF.